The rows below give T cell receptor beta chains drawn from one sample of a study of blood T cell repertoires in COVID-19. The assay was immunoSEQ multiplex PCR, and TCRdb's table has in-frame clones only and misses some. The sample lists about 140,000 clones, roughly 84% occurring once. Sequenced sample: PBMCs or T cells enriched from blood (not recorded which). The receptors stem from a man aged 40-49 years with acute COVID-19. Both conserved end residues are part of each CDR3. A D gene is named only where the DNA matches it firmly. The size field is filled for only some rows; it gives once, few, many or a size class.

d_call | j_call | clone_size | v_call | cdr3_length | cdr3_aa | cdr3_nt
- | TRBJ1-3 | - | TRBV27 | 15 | CASRGTGTQRNTIYF | TGTGCCAGCAGGGGAACCGGGACACAAAGAAACACCATATATTTT
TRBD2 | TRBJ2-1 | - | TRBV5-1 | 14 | CASSLEGGWNEQFF | TGCGCCAGCAGCTTGGAGGGAGGGTGGAATGAGCAGTTCTTC
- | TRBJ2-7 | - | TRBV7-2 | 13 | CASSSLGQTEQYF | TGTGCCAGCAGCTCCTTGGGGCAGACTGAGCAGTACTTC
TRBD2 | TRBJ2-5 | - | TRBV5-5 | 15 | CASSLAQLAEETQYF | TGTGCCAGCAGCCTTGCCCAACTAGCGGAAGAGACCCAGTACTTC
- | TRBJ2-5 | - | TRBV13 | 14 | CASSSGQFQETQYF | TGTGCCAGCAGCTCCGGACAGTTCCAAGAGACCCAGTACTTC
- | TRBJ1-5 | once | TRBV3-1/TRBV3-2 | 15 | CASSQDLSGNQPQHF | TGTGCCAGCAGCCAAGATCTTTCAGGCAATCAGCCCCAGCATTTT
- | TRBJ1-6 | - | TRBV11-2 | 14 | CASSRGQWDGPLHF | TGTGCCAGCAGCCGTGGACAGTGGGATGGGCCCCTCCACTTT
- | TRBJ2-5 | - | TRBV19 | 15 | CASSIGRRTRETQYF | TGTGCCAGTAGTATCGGACGGAGGACGCGAGAGACCCAGTACTTC
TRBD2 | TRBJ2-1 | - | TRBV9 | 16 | CASSVVGRREYNEQFF | TGTGCCAGCAGCGTAGTCGGTCGGCGGGAGTATAATGAGCAGTTCTTC
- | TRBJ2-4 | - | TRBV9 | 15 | CASSTGQLAKNIQYF | TGTGCCAGCAGCACCGGACAGTTAGCCAAAAACATTCAGTACTTC
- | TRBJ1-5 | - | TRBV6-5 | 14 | CASSQTGILGPQHF | TGTGCCAGCAGCCAAACAGGGATACTGGGGCCCCAGCATTTT
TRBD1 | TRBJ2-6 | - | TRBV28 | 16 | CASSATGGSGANVLTF | TGTGCCAGCAGTGCCACAGGGGGTTCTGGGGCCAACGTCCTGACTTTC
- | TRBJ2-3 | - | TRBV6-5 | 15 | CASSYSRRSTDTQYF | TGTGCCAGCAGTTACTCTAGGCGGAGCACAGATACGCAGTATTTT
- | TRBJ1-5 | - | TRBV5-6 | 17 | CASSFSGPRGSNQPQHF | TGTGCCAGCAGCTTTAGTGGGCCTCGGGGTAGCAATCAGCCCCAGCATTTT
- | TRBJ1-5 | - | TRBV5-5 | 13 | CASSLDSGQPQHF | TGTGCCAGCAGCTTGGACAGCGGTCAGCCCCAGCATTTT
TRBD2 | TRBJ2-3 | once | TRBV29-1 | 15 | CSAGDFSGSTDTQYF | TGCAGCGCAGGGGACTTTAGCGGGAGTACAGATACGCAGTATTTT
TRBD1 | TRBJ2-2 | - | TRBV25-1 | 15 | CASTPWDRDTGELFF | TGTGCCAGCACTCCGTGGGACAGGGACACCGGGGAGCTGTTTTTT
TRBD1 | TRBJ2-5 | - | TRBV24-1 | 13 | CATGTGGLETQYF | TGTGCCACCGGGACAGGGGGCTTGGAGACCCAGTACTTC
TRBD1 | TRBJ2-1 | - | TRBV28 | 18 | CASSLLDRPLSAYYEQFF | TGTGCCAGCAGTTTACTGGACAGGCCCCTCTCCGCGTACTATGAGCAGTTCTTC
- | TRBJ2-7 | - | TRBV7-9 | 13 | CASSLGGSVEQYF | TGTGCCAGCAGCTTAGGAGGGTCCGTCGAGCAGTACTTC
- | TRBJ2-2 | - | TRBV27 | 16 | CASRDYTKRNTGELFF | TGTGCCAGCAGGGACTACACAAAAAGAAACACCGGGGAGCTGTTTTTT
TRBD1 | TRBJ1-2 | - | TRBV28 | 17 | CASSANRGRGGSYGYTF | TGTGCCAGCAGTGCCAACAGGGGGCGCGGCGGAAGCTATGGCTACACCTTC
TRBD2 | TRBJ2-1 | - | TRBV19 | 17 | CASSIPFEGGFFNEQFF | TGTGCCAGTAGTATTCCCTTTGAGGGAGGGTTCTTCAATGAGCAGTTCTTC
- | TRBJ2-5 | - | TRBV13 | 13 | CASSLDREETQYF | TGTGCCAGCAGCTTAGACAGGGAAGAGACCCAGTACTTC
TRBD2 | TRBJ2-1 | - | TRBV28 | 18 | CASSFPDLAGGPYNEQFF | TGTGCCAGCAGTTTTCCCGACCTAGCGGGAGGGCCCTACAATGAGCAGTTCTTC
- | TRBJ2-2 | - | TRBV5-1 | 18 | CASSWGLSGETNTGELFF | TGCGCCAGCAGCTGGGGTCTGAGCGGAGAAACGAACACCGGGGAGCTGTTTTTT
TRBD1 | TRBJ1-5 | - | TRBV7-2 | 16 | CASSLVGTALDQPQHF | TGTGCCAGCAGCTTAGTCGGGACAGCCCTTGATCAGCCCCAGCATTTT
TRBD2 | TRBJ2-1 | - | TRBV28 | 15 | CASGSSGSSYNEQFF | TGTGCCAGCGGCTCTAGCGGAAGCTCCTACAATGAGCAGTTCTTC
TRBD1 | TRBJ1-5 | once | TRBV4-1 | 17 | CASSHGTGGFSNQPQHF | TGCGCCAGCAGCCACGGGACAGGGGGCTTTAGCAATCAGCCCCAGCATTTT
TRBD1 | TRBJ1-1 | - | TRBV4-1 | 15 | CASSPPQGEGTEAFF | TGCGCCAGCAGCCCCCCACAGGGGGAGGGCACTGAAGCTTTCTTT
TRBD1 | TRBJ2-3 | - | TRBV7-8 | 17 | CASSRDLGTASTDTQYF | TGTGCCAGCAGCCGAGATCTAGGGACAGCTAGCACAGATACGCAGTATTTT
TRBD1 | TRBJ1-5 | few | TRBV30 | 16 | CAWSGRQGFGNQPQHF | TGTGCCTGGAGTGGCCGACAGGGATTTGGCAATCAGCCCCAGCATTTT
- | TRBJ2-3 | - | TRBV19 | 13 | CASTTQGADTQYF | TGTGCCAGTACTACACAGGGTGCAGATACGCAGTATTTT
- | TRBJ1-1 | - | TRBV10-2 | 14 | CASSETQMNTEAFF | TGCGCCAGCAGTGAGACACAGATGAACACTGAAGCTTTCTTT
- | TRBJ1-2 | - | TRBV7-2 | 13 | CASSPGSNYGYTF | TGTGCCAGCAGCCCGGGGTCCAACTATGGCTACACCTTC
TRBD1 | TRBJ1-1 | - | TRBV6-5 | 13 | CASSLDRGTEAFF | TGTGCCAGCAGTCTGGACAGGGGCACTGAAGCTTTCTTT
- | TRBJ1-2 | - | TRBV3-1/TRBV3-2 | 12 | CASTRGVGGYTF | TGTGCCAGCACCCGCGGGGTAGGCGGCTACACCTTC
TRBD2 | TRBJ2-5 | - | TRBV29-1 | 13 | CSVAVAGLETQYF | TGCAGCGTTGCTGTAGCGGGATTGGAGACCCAGTACTTC
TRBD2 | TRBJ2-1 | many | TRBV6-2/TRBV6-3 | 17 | CASSYSVAGERRDEQFF | TGTGCCAGCAGTTACTCCGTAGCGGGAGAGCGTAGGGATGAGCAGTTCTTC
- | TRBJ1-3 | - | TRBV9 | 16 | CASSLAAGASGNTIYF | TGTGCCAGCAGCCTGGCCGCGGGGGCGAGTGGAAACACCATATATTTT
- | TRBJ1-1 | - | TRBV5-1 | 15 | CASSLERDLNTEAFF | TGCGCCAGCAGCTTGGAACGTGACTTGAACACTGAAGCTTTCTTT
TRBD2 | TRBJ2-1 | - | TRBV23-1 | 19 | CASTHHTGTSGGQYNEQFF | TGCGCCAGCACCCATCACACCGGGACTAGCGGGGGCCAGTACAATGAGCAGTTCTTC
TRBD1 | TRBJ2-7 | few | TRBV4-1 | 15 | CASSRGGTGMNEQYF | TGCGCCAGCAGCCGAGGTGGGACAGGTATGAACGAGCAGTACTTC